The clone carrying this T cell receptor (beta chain) was recorded only once. Its antigen is as yet unknown. The data were taken from a study of cytomegalovirus exposure and HLA in healthy donors. Method: immunoSEQ multiplex PCR; TCRdb's copy keeps in-frame clones and lacks some. The table lists 100,000 to 150,000 clones, roughly 90% of them singletons, with 1.5% to 2% in the top ten. Whole-study findings and limits: The study put 150 or so TCR beta chains on its list as cytomegalovirus-associated. Some public TCRs appeared in many individuals, while most sequences were rare.

From the roughly 120-subject validation cohort, which was separate from the approximately 670-subject first cohort, the donors were drawn. This CDR3 comprises 11 residues. Germline CDR1 and CDR2: SQVTM and ANQGSEA. Trimming shortened V by 6 bases and J by 6 bases, and 11 bases separated the two germline ends. The chain carries TRBV29-1 and TRBJ1-2; possible D gene TRBD1, 6 bases. The sequence was obtained from a woman aged 18-29 years in good health and CMV-seronegative. The sequenced material came from PBMCs. The CDR3 here is CSVTGMDGYTF. The CDR3 DNA sequence: TGCAGCGTCACAGGGATGGATGGCTACACCTTC.